Below, 6 T cell receptor beta chains from the same sample are listed, as sequenced in a study of blood T cells in healthy people across ages. Alongside a J-beta primer mix, a sample-barcoded 5' primer served in a second PCR lasting roughly 6 to 11 cycles. Using its own MiXCR run on the 5' RACE reads, TCRdb lists one record per CDR3 protein. The sample carries approximately 580,000 distinct CDR3 sequences, about 25% recorded once. These sequences were also reported in another study, on T cells of mothers and their children.

What was sequenced was blood. Receptor source: a boy between 5 and 17 years old in good health.

This chain connects TRBV7-9 to TRBJ2-1; the D is unclear. Germline V gives CDR1 SEHNR, CDR2 FQNEAQ (reference sequence). V gave up 4 bases and J gave up 8 bases, with 21 bases separating them. The CDR3 contains 16 residues. The chain's CDR3 is CASSSPLASIEDEQFF. CDR3 coding DNA: TGTGCCAGCAGCTCCCCCTTAGCCTCGATTGAGGATGAGCAGTTCTTC.

Only a few counts were recorded for this clonotype. The chain couples TRBV7-2 to TRBJ2-7; TRBD2 aligns across 8 bases. This CDR3 spans 14 amino acids. V gave up 3 bases and J gave up 2 bases; unmatched junction bases: 3. The germline V gene has CDR1 SGHTA and CDR2 FQGNSA. CDR3 protein: CASSFMREAYEQYF. For the CDR3, the DNA is TGTGCCAGCAGCTTCATGCGGGAGGCCTACGAGCAGTACTTC.

This clonotype was detected a few times. V and J are TRBV27 and TRBJ2-4; unclear D gene. Germline V gene lookup returns CDR1 MNHEY and CDR2 SMNVEV (reference sequence). The V and J ends lost 0 bases and 9 bases respectively, with 9 bases between them. This CDR3 region has 13 residues. The CDR3 DNA reads TGTGCCAGCAGTTTATCAGCAGTCGGCATTCAGTACTTC. It is translated as CASSLSAVGIQYF.

The chain employs TRBV29-1 and TRBJ1-2; D unclear. Trimming took 0 bases from V and 5 from J, leaving 13 bases between them. The CDR3 is 14 residues long. Looked up from germline, CDR1 is SQVTM and CDR2 is ANQGSEA. The CDR3 loop reads CSVEDGPGGYGYTF. Written as DNA, the CDR3 is TGCAGCGTTGAAGATGGGCCAGGCGGATATGGCTACACCTTC.

This clonotype occurred a few times. The J gene is TRBJ2-3, the V gene TRBV29-1; maybe TRBD1 (6 bases). This CDR3 is 14 amino acids long. Germline lookup yields CDR1 SQVTM and CDR2 ANQGSEA. Between the trimmed V and J ends, which lost 2 bases and 5 bases, there was a span of 14 bases. The CDR3 spells CSVEPTGVQDTQYF. DNA for the CDR3: TGCAGCGTTGAACCGACAGGAGTGCAAGATACGCAGTATTTT.

This chain links TRBV20-1 with TRBJ2-2, with D maybe TRBD2 (6 bases). The CDR3 consists of 14 residues. Germline lookup yields CDR1 DFQATT and CDR2 SNEGSKA (reference sequence). The CDR3 DNA follows: TGCAGCGGGGTGGACCCGGGGAGGACCGGGGAGCTGTTTTTT. Protein: CSGVDPGRTGELFF.